These 2 T cell receptor beta chains came from one sample sequenced in a study of T cells in Graves' hyperthyroidism and ophthalmopathy. Authors of the study amplified TCR beta CDR3 regions from RNA transcripts. Initially, a first-round RT-PCR of the TCR CDR3 employed the HTBI primer set. From the multiplex PCR reads, TCRdb called clonotypes with MiXCR, one entry per CDR3 protein. The profile covers about 840,000 distinct CDR3 sequences, with 35% to 45% appearing a single time and 7.5% to 9.5% taken by the ten largest. The sample taken for sequencing was blood. All receptors derive from a man between 18 and 29 years old with Graves' hyperthyroidism.

This clonotype turned up a few times. V and J are TRBV2 and TRBJ1-1; no clear D. V was trimmed by 5 bases and J by 6 bases, leaving 16 bases between them. CDR3 length: 14 amino acids. Germline CDR1 SNHLY, CDR2 FYNNEI. The CDR3, as DNA: TGTGCCAGCAGTCTTCTAGGGAGCAGGCCTGAAGCTTTCTTT. It specifies CASSLLGSRPEAFF.

The rearrangement joins TRBV19 to TRBJ2-2; D may be TRBD1 (6 bases). This CDR3 region has 15 residues. V lost 3 bases and J lost 5, with 13 bases in between. In germline, CDR1 is LNHDA, CDR2 SQIVND (reference sequence). The CDR3 here is CASSMGATGTGELFF. Written as DNA, the CDR3 is TGTGCCAGTAGTATGGGGGCGACGGGGACCGGGGAGCTGTTTTTT.